The source of this TCR beta chain is a study of blood T cell repertoires in COVID-19. The wider study: Both acute and convalescent COVID-19 samples were obtained from the United States, Italy and Spain. The analysed material was cDNA or gDNA that came from T cells, B-cell-depleted T cells, or PBMCs.

This CDR3 region has 13 residues. Germline V gives CDR1 MDHEN, CDR2 SYDVKM. V shed 7 bases, J shed 2 bases, and the junction held 4 bases outside the gene matches. In the original processing: Reference gene primer amplification gave estimated nucleated cell counts. Here immunoSEQ multiplex PCR was the method, and the copy in TCRdb shows in-frame clones only, minus some. The V and J calls and clone size were taken over from that table, and D and trimming were inferred from the DNA. The table shows 110,000 to 150,000 clones, with 81% occurring only once. The receptor comes from a human donor in a cohort sampled during active COVID-19. Sequenced input: peripheral blood. The V gene is TRBV28, the J gene TRBJ2-7, with 8 bases identical to TRBD1. The CDR3 nucleotides are TGTGCCAGCATCGGACAGGGACCCTACGAGCAGTACTTC. Protein sequence: CASIGQGPYEQYF.